This section outlines one T cell receptor beta chain sequence together with its context. Multiplex touch-down PCR amplified TRB using TRB-A and TRB-B pools in one tube. With the multiplex PCR reads reprocessed, TCRdb shows one record per CDR3 protein and no DNA. The sample has about 11,000 distinct CDR3 sequences. These data come from a study of T cell clusters in autoimmune cytopenias. Germline V gene sequence: CDR1 LGHNA, CDR2 YSLEER. The CDR3 runs to 15 residues. Each sample's input was 250 ng genomic DNA, 30,000 to 45,000 genome equivalents. These data also formed part of another study, on T cell repertoires in aging, cancer and after chemotherapy. From that study: The whole study produced a dataset of millions of TCR reads. Median generation probability rose over the chemotherapy interval in each cancer cohort, suggesting rebound thymic output.

Sequencing was carried out using peripheral blood. This sequence originates from a human donor in good health. The chain recombines TRBV4-3 with TRBJ1-3. Here the CDR3 reads CASSPMATSGNTIYF.